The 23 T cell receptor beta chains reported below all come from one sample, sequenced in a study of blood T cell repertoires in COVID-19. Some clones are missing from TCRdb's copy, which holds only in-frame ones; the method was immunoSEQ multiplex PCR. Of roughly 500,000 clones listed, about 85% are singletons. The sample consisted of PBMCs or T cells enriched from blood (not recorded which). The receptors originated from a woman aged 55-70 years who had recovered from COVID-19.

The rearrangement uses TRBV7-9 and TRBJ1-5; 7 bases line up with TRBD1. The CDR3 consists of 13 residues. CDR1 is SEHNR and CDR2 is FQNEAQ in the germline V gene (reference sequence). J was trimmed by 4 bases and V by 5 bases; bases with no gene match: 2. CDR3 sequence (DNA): TGTGCCAGCAGCCTACAGGGGAATCAGCCCCAGCATTTT. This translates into CASSLQGNQPQHF.

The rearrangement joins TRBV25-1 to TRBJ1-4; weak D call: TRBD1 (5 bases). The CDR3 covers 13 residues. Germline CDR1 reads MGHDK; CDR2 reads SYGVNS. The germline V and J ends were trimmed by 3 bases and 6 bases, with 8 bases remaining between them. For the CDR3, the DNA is TGTGCCAGCAGTGACCAGGGTTATGAAAAACTGTTTTTT. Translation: CASSDQGYEKLFF.

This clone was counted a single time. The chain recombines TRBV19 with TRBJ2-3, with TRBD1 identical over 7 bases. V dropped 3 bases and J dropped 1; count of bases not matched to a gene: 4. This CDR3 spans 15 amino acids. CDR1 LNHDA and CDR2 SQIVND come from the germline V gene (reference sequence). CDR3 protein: CASSILTGGTDTQYF. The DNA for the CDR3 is TGTGCCAGTAGTATCTTAACAGGGGGCACAGATACGCAGTATTTT.

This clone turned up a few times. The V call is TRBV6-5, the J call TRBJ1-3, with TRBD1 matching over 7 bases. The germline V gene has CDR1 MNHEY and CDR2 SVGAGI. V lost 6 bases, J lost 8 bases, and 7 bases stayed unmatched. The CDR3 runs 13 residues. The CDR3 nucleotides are TGTGCCAGCAGAGTCGACAGGGCGGACACCATATATTTT. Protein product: CASRVDRADTIYF.

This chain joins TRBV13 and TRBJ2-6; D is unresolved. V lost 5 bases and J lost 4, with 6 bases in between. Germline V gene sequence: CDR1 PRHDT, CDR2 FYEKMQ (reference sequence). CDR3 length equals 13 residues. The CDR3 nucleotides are TGTGCCAGCAGCCCCCGGGGGGCCAACGTCCTGACTTTC. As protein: CASSPRGANVLTF.

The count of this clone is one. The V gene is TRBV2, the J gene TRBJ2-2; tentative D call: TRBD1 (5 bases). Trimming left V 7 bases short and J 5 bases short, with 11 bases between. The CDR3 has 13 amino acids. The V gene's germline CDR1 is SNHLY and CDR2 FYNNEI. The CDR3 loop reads CASKQALTGELFF. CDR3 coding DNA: TGTGCCAGCAAACAGGCGTTGACCGGGGAGCTGTTTTTT.

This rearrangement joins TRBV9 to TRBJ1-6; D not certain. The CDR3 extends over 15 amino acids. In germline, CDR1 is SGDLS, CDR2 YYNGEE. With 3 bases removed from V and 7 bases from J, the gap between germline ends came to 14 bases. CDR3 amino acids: CASSGGWLPNSPLHF. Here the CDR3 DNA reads TGTGCCAGCAGCGGAGGGTGGCTCCCGAATTCACCCCTCCACTTT.

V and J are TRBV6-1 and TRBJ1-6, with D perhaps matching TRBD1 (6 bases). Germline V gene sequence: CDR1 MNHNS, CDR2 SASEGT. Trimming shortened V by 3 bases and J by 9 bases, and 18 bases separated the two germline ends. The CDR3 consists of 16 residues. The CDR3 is CASSDLGQPGGSPLHF. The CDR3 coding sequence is TGTGCCAGCAGTGACCTAGGACAGCCCGGCGGTTCACCCCTCCACTTT.

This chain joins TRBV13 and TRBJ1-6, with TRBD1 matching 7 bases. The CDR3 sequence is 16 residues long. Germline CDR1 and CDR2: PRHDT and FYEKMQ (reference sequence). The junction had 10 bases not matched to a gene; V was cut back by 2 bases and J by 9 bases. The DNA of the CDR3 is TGTGCCAGCAGCTTAAGGGGACCAGGGGGAATTTCACCCCTCCACTTT. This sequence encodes CASSLRGPGGISPLHF.

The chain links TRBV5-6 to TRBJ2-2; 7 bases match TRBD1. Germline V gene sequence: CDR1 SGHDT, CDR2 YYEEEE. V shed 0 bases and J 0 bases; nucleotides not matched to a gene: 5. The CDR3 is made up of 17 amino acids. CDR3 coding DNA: TGTGCCAGCAGCTTGGTTCCCGGGACAGCGAACACCGGGGAGCTGTTTTTT. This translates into CASSLVPGTANTGELFF.

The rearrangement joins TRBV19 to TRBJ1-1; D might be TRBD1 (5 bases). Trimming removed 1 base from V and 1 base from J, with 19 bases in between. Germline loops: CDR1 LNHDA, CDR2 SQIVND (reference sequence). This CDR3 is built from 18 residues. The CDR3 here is CASSIGYGGGVSNTEAFF. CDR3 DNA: TGTGCCAGTAGTATAGGGTATGGGGGAGGGGTATCGAACACTGAAGCTTTCTTT.

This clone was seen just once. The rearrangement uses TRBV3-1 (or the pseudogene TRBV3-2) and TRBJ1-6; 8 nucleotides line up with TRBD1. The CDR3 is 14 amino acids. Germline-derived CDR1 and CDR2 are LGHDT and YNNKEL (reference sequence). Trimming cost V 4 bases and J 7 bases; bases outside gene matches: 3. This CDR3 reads CASSLSGGNSPLHF. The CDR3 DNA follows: TGTGCCAGCAGCCTGTCAGGGGGCAATTCACCCCTCCACTTT.

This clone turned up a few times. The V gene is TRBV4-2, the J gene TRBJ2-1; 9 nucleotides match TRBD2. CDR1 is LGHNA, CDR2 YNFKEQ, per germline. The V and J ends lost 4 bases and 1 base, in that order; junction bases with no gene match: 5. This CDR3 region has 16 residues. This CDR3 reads CASSPSGGMSYNEQFF. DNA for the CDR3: TGTGCCAGCAGCCCCAGCGGGGGGATGTCCTACAATGAGCAGTTCTTC.

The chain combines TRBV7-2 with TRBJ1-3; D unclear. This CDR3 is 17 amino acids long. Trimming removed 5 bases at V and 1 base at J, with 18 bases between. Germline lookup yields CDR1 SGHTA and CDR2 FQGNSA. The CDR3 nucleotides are TGTGCCAGCAGCCCCACGGCAGGTTATATGTCTGGAAACACCATATATTTT. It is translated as CASSPTAGYMSGNTIYF.

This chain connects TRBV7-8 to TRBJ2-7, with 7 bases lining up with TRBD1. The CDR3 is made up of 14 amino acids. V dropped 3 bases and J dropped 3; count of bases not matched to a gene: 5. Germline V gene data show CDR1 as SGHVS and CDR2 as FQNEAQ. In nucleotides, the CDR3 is TGTGCCAGCAGCTTCGGGACAGCAATCTACGAGCAGTACGTC. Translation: CASSFGTAIYEQYV.

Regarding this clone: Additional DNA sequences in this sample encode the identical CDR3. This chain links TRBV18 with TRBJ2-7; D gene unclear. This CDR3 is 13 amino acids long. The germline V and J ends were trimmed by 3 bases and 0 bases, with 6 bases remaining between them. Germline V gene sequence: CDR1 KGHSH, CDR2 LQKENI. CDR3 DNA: TGTGCCAGCTCACCTGGCAGCTCCTACGAGCAGTACTTC. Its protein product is CASSPGSSYEQYF.

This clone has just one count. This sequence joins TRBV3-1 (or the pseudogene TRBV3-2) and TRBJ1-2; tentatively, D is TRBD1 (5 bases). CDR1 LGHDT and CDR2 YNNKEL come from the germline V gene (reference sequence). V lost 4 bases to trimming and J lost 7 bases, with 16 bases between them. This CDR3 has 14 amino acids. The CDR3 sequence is CASSPLGGESGYTF. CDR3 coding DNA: TGTGCCAGCAGCCCTTTGGGGGGGGAGAGTGGCTACACCTTC.

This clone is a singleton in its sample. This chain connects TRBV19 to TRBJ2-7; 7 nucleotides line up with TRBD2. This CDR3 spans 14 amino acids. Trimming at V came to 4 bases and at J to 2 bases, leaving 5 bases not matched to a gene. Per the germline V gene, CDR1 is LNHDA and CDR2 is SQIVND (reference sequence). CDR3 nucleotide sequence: TGTGCCAGTAGTACTTTGGGGGGGACCTACGAGCAGTACTTC. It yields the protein CASSTLGGTYEQYF.

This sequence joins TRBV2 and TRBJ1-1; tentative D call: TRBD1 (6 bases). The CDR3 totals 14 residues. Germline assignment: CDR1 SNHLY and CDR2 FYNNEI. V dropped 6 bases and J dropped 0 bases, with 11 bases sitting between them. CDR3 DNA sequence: TGTGCCAGCAGGAGGACAGCACTGAACACTGAAGCTTTCTTT. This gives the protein CASRRTALNTEAFF.

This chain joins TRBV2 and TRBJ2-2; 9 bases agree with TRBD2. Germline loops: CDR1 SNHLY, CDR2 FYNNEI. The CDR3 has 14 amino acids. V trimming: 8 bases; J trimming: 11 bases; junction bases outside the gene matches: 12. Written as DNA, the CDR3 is TGTGCCAGCGGAGGCGGGGGGGCCGTAGGAGAGCTGTTTTTT. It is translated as CASGGGGAVGELFF.

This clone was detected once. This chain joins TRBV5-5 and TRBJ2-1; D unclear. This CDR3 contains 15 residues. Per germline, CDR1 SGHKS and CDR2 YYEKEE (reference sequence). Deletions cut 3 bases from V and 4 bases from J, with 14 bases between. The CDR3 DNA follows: TGTGCCAGCAGCTCACCAAGCGACGGGTACAATGAGCAGTTCTTC. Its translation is CASSSPSDGYNEQFF.

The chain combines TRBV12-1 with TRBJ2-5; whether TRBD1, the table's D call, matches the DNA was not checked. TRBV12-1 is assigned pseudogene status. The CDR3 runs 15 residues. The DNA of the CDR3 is TGTGCCAGCAGCGTCGACAGGGTCAAGGGGGAGACCCAGTACTTC. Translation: CASSVDRVKGETQYF.

CDR3 bases: TGTGCCAGCAGTTACGCGGGGGGAAGAGATACGCAGTATTTT. Translation: CASSYAGGRDTQYF. The chain joins TRBV6-5 to TRBJ2-3; 8 bases map to TRBD2. The CDR3 totals 14 residues. In germline, CDR1 is MNHEY, CDR2 SVGAGI. V dropped 2 bases and J dropped 5; count of bases not matched to a gene: 3.